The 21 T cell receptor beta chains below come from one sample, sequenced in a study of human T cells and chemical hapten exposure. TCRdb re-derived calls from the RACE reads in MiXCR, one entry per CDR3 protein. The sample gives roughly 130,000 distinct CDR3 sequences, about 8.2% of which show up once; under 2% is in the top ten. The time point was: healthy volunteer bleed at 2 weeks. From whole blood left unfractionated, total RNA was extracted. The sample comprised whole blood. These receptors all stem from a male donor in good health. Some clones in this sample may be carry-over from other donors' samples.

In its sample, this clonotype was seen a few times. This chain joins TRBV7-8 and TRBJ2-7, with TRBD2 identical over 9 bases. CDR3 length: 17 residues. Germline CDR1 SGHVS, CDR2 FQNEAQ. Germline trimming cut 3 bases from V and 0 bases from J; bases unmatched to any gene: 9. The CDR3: CASSFAPGLASSYEQYF. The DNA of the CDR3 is TGTGCCAGCAGCTTTGCCCCGGGACTAGCTAGCTCCTACGAGCAGTACTTC.

The CDR3: CASSLGFLGADNQPQHF. CDR3 in DNA: TGTGCCAGCAGCTTAGGGTTTTTGGGGGCGGACAATCAGCCCCAGCATTTT. The chain is built from TRBV7-9 and TRBJ1-5; the D gene is possibly TRBD1 (6 bases). This CDR3 spans 17 amino acids. V was cut by 1 base and J by 3 bases, with 16 bases left in between. CDR1 and CDR2 from the germline V gene are SEHNR and FQNEAQ (reference sequence).

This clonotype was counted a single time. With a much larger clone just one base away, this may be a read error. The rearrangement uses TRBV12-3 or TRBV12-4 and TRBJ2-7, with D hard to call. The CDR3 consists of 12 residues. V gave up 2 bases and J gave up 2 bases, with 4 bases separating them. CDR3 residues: CASSLSPYEQYF. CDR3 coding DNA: TGTGCCAGCAGTTTATCCCCCTACGAGCAGTACTTC.

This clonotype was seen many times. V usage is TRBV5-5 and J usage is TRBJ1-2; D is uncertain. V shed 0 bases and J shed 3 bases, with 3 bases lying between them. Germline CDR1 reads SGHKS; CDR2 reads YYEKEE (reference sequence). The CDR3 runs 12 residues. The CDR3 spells CASSLDYYGYTF. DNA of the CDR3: TGTGCCAGCAGCTTGGACTACTATGGCTACACCTTC.

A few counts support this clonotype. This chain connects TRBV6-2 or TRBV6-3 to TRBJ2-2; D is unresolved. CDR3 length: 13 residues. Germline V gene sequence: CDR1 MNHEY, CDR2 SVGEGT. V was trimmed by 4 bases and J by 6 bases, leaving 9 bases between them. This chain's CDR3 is CASSLAVAGELFF. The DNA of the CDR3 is TGTGCCAGCAGTTTGGCGGTGGCCGGGGAGCTGTTTTTT.

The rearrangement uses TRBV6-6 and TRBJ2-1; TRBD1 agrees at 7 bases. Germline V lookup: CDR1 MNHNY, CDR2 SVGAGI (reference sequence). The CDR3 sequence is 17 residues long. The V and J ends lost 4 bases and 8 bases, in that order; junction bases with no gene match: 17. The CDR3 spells CASSSSPRQGFGDEQFF. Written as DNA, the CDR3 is TGTGCCAGCAGTTCCTCCCCTAGACAGGGTTTTGGGGATGAGCAGTTCTTC.

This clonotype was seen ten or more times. CDR3 sequence: CASSESADTQYF. Written as DNA, the CDR3 is TGCGCCAGCAGTGAGTCGGCAGATACGCAGTATTTT. The V call is TRBV10-1, the J call TRBJ2-3; D not certain. V lost 0 bases and J 4 bases, leaving 2 bases between the germline ends. The CDR3 runs 12 residues. In germline, CDR1 is WNHNN, CDR2 SYGVQD (reference sequence).

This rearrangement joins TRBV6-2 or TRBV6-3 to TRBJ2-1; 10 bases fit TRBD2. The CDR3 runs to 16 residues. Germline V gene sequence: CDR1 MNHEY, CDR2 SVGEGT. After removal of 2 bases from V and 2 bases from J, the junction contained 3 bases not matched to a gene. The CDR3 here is CASSYPLAGAYNEQFF. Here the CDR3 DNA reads TGTGCCAGCAGTTACCCGCTAGCGGGGGCCTACAATGAGCAGTTCTTC.

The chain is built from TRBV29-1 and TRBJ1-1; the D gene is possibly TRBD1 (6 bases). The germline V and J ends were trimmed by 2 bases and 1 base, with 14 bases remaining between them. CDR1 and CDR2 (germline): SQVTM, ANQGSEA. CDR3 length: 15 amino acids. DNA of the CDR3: TGCAGCGTTGAAAGGGTGGGGACAACGAACACTGAAGCTTTCTTT. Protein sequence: CSVERVGTTNTEAFF.

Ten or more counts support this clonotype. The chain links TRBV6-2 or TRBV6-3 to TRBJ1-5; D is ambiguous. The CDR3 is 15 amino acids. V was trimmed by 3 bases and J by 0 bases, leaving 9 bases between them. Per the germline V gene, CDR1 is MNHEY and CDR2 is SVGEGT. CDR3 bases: TGTGCCAGCAGTTATTACGGTTATAGCAATCAGCCCCAGCATTTT. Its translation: CASSYYGYSNQPQHF.

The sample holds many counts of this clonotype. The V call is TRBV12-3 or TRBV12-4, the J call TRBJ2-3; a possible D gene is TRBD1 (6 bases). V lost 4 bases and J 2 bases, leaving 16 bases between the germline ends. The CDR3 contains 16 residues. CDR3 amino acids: CASSSQGGSFTDTQYF. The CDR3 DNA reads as TGTGCCAGCAGTTCACAGGGTGGCTCGTTCACAGATACGCAGTATTTT.

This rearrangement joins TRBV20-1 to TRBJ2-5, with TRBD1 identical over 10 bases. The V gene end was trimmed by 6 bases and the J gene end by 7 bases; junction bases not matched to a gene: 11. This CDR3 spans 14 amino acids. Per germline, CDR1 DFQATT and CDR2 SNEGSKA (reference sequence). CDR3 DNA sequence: TGCAGTGCGACGACAGGGGGCAGCTGGGGGACCCAGTACTTC. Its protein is CSATTGGSWGTQYF.

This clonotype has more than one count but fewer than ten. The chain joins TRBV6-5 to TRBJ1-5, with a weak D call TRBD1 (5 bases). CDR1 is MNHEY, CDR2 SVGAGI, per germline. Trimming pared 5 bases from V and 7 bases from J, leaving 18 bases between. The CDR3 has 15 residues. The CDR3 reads CASSPRVGVIQPQHF. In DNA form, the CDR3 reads TGTGCCAGCAGTCCCCGAGTAGGGGTAATCCAGCCCCAGCATTTT.

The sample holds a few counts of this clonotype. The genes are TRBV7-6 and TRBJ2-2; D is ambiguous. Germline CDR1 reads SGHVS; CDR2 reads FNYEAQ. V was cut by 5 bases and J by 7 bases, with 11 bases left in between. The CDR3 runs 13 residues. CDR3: CASSQPADGELFF. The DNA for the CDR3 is TGTGCCAGCAGCCAGCCCGCCGACGGGGAGCTGTTTTTT.

The CDR3 loop reads CASSLGDRLPYEQYF. For the CDR3, the DNA is TGTGCCAGCAGCTTAGGGGACAGGCTTCCCTACGAGCAGTACTTC. The chain combines TRBV7-2 with TRBJ2-7, with TRBD1 matching over 8 bases. The trim removed 1 base at V and 2 bases at J, leaving 4 bases unmatched. The CDR3 spans 15 residues. Germline V CDR1 and CDR2: SGHTA, FQGNSA.

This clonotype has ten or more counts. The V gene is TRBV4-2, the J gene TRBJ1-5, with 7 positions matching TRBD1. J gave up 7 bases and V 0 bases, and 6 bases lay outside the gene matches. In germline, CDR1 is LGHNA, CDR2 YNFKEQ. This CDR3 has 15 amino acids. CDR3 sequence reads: CASSQDGQGGQPQHF. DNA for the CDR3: TGTGCCAGCAGCCAAGATGGGCAGGGGGGGCAGCCCCAGCATTTT.

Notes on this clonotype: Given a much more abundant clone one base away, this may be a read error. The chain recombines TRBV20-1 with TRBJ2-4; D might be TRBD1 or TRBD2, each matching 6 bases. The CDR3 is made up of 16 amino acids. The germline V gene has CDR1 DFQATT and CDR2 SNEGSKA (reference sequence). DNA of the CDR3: TGCAGTGCCAGTCCCCCCCCCAGTCGGGGGCAAAACATTCAGCACTTC. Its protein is CSASPPPSRGQNIQHF.

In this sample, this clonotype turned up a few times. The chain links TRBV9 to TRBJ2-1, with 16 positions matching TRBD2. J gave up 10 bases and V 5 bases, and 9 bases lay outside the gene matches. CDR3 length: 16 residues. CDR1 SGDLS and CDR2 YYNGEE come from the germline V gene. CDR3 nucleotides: TGTGCCAGCAGTAGGGGACTAGCGGGAGGGGCAGGCGAGCAGTTCTTC. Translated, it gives CASSRGLAGGAGEQFF.

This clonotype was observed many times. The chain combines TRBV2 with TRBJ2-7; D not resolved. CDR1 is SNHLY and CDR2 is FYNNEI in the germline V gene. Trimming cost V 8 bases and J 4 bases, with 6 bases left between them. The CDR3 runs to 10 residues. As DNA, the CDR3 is TGTGCCAGCGGAAGGTACGAGCAGTACTTC. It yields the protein CASGRYEQYF.

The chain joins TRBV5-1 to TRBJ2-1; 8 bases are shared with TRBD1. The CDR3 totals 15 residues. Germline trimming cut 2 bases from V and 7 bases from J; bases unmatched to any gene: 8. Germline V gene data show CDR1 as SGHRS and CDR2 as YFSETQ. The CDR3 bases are TGCGCCAGCAGCTTACAAGACAGGGGTGGAAATGAGCAGTTCTTC. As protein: CASSLQDRGGNEQFF.

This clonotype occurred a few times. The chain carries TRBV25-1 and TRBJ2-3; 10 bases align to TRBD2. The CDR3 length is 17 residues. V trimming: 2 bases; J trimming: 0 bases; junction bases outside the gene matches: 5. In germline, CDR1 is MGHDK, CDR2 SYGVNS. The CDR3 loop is CASSERASGGSTDTQYF. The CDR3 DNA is TGTGCCAGCAGTGAACGAGCTAGCGGGGGAAGCACAGATACGCAGTATTTT.